The rows below give T cell receptor beta chains drawn from one sample of a study of T cell changes during pregnancy in multiple sclerosis. Some clones are missing from TCRdb's copy, which holds only in-frame ones; the method was immunoSEQ multiplex PCR. The sample lists 46,000 or so clones, 80% to 95% occurring once. The material sequenced was CD8+ T cells from peripheral blood mononuclear cells, taken after pregnancy. These receptors all stem from a female donor with multiple sclerosis, enrolled in a pregnancy study. CDR3s include the opening cysteine and the closing phenylalanine or tryptophan. Each record gives: CDR3 protein, V gene, D gene, J gene. A D gene is named only where the DNA matches it firmly.

CDR3: CASKTGSGEQYF
V: TRBV6-5
D: -
J: TRBJ2-7

CDR3: CASSQGRGTNYGYTF
V: TRBV4-2
D: -
J: TRBJ1-2

CDR3: CATSAGHVQETQYF
V: TRBV15
D: -
J: TRBJ2-5

CDR3: CASSPQGYASYGYTF
V: TRBV27
D: -
J: TRBJ1-2

CDR3: CASSSLGGGQETQYF
V: TRBV7-6
D: -
J: TRBJ2-5

CDR3: CASSPFPGQGNGYTF
V: TRBV7-3
D: TRBD1
J: TRBJ1-2

CDR3: CASSNPTSGGAGGDTQYF
V: TRBV27
D: TRBD2
J: TRBJ2-3

CDR3: CGGDYQETQYF
V: TRBV20-1
D: -
J: TRBJ2-5

CDR3: CSVAGGANYGYTF
V: TRBV29-1
D: -
J: TRBJ1-2

CDR3: CASSSAREPEAFF
V: TRBV11-1
D: -
J: TRBJ1-1

CDR3: CASSQVNYNEQFF
V: TRBV14
D: -
J: TRBJ2-1

CDR3: CASSEMRSGNTEAFF
V: TRBV6-1
D: -
J: TRBJ1-1

CDR3: CASMGTSGNEQFF
V: TRBV27
D: TRBD2
J: TRBJ2-1

CDR3: CASSPRDRAGAGELFF
V: TRBV7-9
D: TRBD1
J: TRBJ2-2

CDR3: CASSQGTSGGAYEQYF
V: TRBV4-3
D: TRBD2
J: TRBJ2-7

CDR3: CASSHSGGFSEQFF
V: TRBV4-1
D: TRBD2
J: TRBJ2-1

CDR3: CASVVVCPVDTQYF
V: TRBV6-4
D: -
J: TRBJ2-3

CDR3: CASSIMSPTIYEQYF
V: TRBV11-2
D: -
J: TRBJ2-7

CDR3: CASSESPSYEQYF
V: TRBV6-4
D: -
J: TRBJ2-7

CDR3: CASSISENTEAFF
V: TRBV19
D: -
J: TRBJ1-1

CDR3: CASSARTSGGITGELFF
V: TRBV9
D: TRBD2
J: TRBJ2-2

CDR3: CASRRGSEDTQYF
V: TRBV28
D: -
J: TRBJ2-3

CDR3: CASSPGPLSYNSPLHF
V: TRBV13
D: -
J: TRBJ1-6

CDR3: CASSQDLRGYTEAFF
V: TRBV4-3
D: -
J: TRBJ1-1

CDR3: CASSFGLNEQFF
V: TRBV5-4
D: -
J: TRBJ2-1

CDR3: CASSSRDSFMNTEAFF
V: TRBV11-2
D: TRBD1
J: TRBJ1-1

CDR3: CASGAGGWGNQPQHF
V: TRBV27
D: -
J: TRBJ1-5

CDR3: CASSRSRDEQYF
V: TRBV5-1
D: -
J: TRBJ2-7

CDR3: CASSLSTSGRGTDTQYF
V: TRBV27
D: TRBD2
J: TRBJ2-3

CDR3: CASSTLEGAIPSTDTQYF
V: TRBV14
D: -
J: TRBJ2-3

CDR3: CASTPAGLGTQYF
V: TRBV2
D: -
J: TRBJ2-3

CDR3: CAISGGTGGTEAFF
V: TRBV10-3
D: TRBD1
J: TRBJ1-1

CDR3: CASSIQGNTGELFF
V: TRBV7-8
D: -
J: TRBJ2-2

CDR3: CASMDYSTDTQYF
V: TRBV6-6
D: -
J: TRBJ2-3

CDR3: CASMSSWLAGSSRNTGELFF
V: TRBV2
D: TRBD2
J: TRBJ2-2

CDR3: CASSSEDRGGYEQYF
V: TRBV6-6
D: TRBD1
J: TRBJ2-7

CDR3: CASSVLSGNEQFF
V: TRBV9
D: -
J: TRBJ2-1

CDR3: CASSISGTQPQHF
V: TRBV19
D: -
J: TRBJ1-5

CDR3: CASSLGHRLRDFYNEQFF
V: TRBV7-6
D: -
J: TRBJ2-1

CDR3: CASSPGGALNGYTF
V: TRBV7-3
D: TRBD1
J: TRBJ1-2

CDR3: CASSPLTGGSYEQYF
V: TRBV5-4
D: TRBD1
J: TRBJ2-7

CDR3: CATKTGTGGGETQYF
V: TRBV5-1
D: TRBD1
J: TRBJ2-5

CDR3: CASSVVELQAEDYGYTF
V: TRBV9
D: -
J: TRBJ1-2

CDR3: CASSFKGQGGYTF
V: TRBV7-9
D: -
J: TRBJ1-2

CDR3: CASSSQGVLNSNQPQHF
V: TRBV27
D: TRBD1
J: TRBJ1-5